One and the same sample provided the 29 T cell receptor beta chains below, sequenced in a study of T cells in localized non-small cell lung cancer. Here immunoSEQ multiplex PCR was the method, and the copy in TCRdb shows in-frame clones only, minus some. The data hold some 950 clones, with approximately 21% observed a single time. The input for sequencing was normal lung tissue next to the tumor, taken before any cancer treatment. The receptors shown here come from a man aged 40 to 70 with stage III lung adenocarcinoma.

The chain employs TRBV6-8 and TRBJ1-1, with 9 bases that match TRBD1. J gave up 5 bases and V 7 bases, and 11 bases lay outside the gene matches. The CDR3 spans 15 residues. CDR1 is MNHGY, CDR2 SAAAGT, per germline. The CDR3 DNA follows: TGTGCCAGCACCCTAGGGGGGACAGGGCGGACTGAAGCTTTCTTT. Encoded protein: CASTLGGTGRTEAFF.

This clone came up a few times. The gene calls are TRBV6-8 and TRBJ1-1; D is unresolved. The CDR3 totals 14 residues. The germline V gene has CDR1 MNHGY and CDR2 SAAAGT. Trimming cost V 7 bases and J 4 bases, with 16 bases left between them. CDR3 bases: TGTGCCAGCATTCAATCTTGGGGAAGCACTGAAGCTTTCTTT. This gives the protein CASIQSWGSTEAFF.

This chain connects TRBV18 to TRBJ2-2; unclear D gene. Germline V gene data show CDR1 as KGHSH and CDR2 as LQKENI. The V end lost 0 bases, the J end lost 0 bases, and 11 bases lay between the germline ends. The CDR3 covers 17 residues. CDR3 sequence: CASSPPNLTANTGELFF. In DNA form, the CDR3 reads TGTGCCAGCTCACCACCTAATCTTACAGCGAACACCGGGGAGCTGTTTTTT.

This clone was counted a few times. The genes are TRBV19 and TRBJ1-4, with 8 bases identical to TRBD1. In germline, CDR1 is LNHDA, CDR2 SQIVND (reference sequence). There are 15 residues in the CDR3. Unmatched junction bases numbered 3, after V lost 1 base and J lost 5 bases. The CDR3 DNA follows: TGTGCCAGTAGTATAGGGACAGGGAACAATGAAAAACTGTTTTTT. It translates to CASSIGTGNNEKLFF.

This clone was seen a single time. V usage is TRBV18 and J usage is TRBJ1-2; TRBD1 matches 9 bases. The CDR3 length is 17 residues. The V segment lost 2 bases and the J segment 8 bases; nucleotides outside the gene matches: 15. Germline V gene data show CDR1 as KGHSH and CDR2 as LQKENI. The CDR3 loop reads CASSPTGTGRAAGGYTF. CDR3 nucleotide sequence: TGTGCCAGCTCACCAACCGGGACAGGGCGGGCCGCGGGAGGCTACACCTTC. Variable domain in full (rest from reference TRBV18 and TRBJ1-2): NAGVMQNPRHLVRRRGQEARLRCSPMKGHSHVYWYRQLPEEGLKFMVYLQKENIIDESGMPKERFSAEFPKEGPSILRIQQVVRGDSAAYFCASSPTGTGRAAGGYTFGSGTRLTVV.

This clone is classed as large. V gene TRBV9 combines with J gene TRBJ2-1, with D perhaps TRBD1 or TRBD2 (5 bases each). Germline assignment: CDR1 SGDLS and CDR2 YYNGEE. V shed 3 bases and J shed 5 bases, with 12 bases lying between them. The CDR3 is 14 residues long. Here the CDR3 DNA reads TGTGCCAGCAGCGCGGGACCGAAAAACAATGAGCAGTTCTTC. Its translation is CASSAGPKNNEQFF.

The CDR3 region is CASRADSKETQYF. In DNA, the CDR3 is TGTGCCAGCAGGGCGGACAGTAAAGAGACCCAGTACTTC. The chain combines TRBV6-8 with TRBJ2-5; tentatively, D is TRBD1 (6 bases). V was cut by 6 bases and J by 3 bases, with 11 bases left in between. The CDR3 covers 13 residues. Germline-derived CDR1 and CDR2 are MNHGY and SAAAGT.

This clone was found a few times. The V and J genes are TRBV9 and TRBJ2-1; 8 positions match TRBD1. With V trimmed by 3 bases and J by 0 bases, 17 bases remained unmatched. This CDR3 is 20 amino acids long. Germline CDR1 and CDR2: SGDLS and YYNGEE. CDR3 bases: TGTGCCAGCAGCGCGAAGTTGGGACAGGCCGCCAGAAGCTCCTACAATGAGCAGTTCTTC. This translates into CASSAKLGQAARSSYNEQFF.

V and J are TRBV6-8 and TRBJ2-7; D remains unclear. CDR1 and CDR2 from the germline V gene are MNHGY and SAAAGT. With 0 bases removed from V and 3 bases from J, the gap between germline ends came to 9 bases. This CDR3 contains 14 residues. CDR3 protein: CASSYSTFNYEQYF. As DNA, the CDR3 is TGTGCCAGCAGTTACTCGACGTTCAACTACGAGCAGTACTTC.

The sample holds a few counts of this clone. The CDR3 DNA reads TGTGCCAGCAGCTTAGGGGTCGTAGTCAATGAGCAGTTCTTC. Encoded protein: CASSLGVVVNEQFF. This chain links TRBV11-3 with TRBJ2-1; D unresolved. Trimming removed 1 base at V and 6 bases at J, with 10 bases between. Germline V gives CDR1 SGHNT, CDR2 YENEEA. This CDR3 spans 14 amino acids.

The gene calls are TRBV18 and TRBJ1-4; 8 bases line up with TRBD1. V was pared by 4 bases and J by 7 bases, with 11 bases of the junction left unmatched. The CDR3 extends over 16 amino acids. Germline loops: CDR1 KGHSH, CDR2 LQKENI. CDR3 sequence (DNA): TGTGCCAGCTCACTTACTTCCGGACAGGGAAGTGAAAAACTGTTTTTT. Its protein is CASSLTSGQGSEKLFF.

With respect to this clone: It is likely a read error, because the conserved phenylalanine at the end of the CDR3 is missing. The limits of the CDR3 on the DNA are not certain, so only TCRdb's listed CDR3 is given. The gene calls are TRBV30 and TRBJ1-3. Germline lookup yields CDR1 GTSNPN and CDR2 SVGIG (reference sequence). The CDR3 sequence runs 16 residues, both termini included. The CDR3 loop reads CAWSIRDGKREHHIFP.

The chain couples TRBV11-3 to TRBJ2-3; 8 bases line up with TRBD2. The CDR3 runs to 18 residues. The V and J ends lost 1 base and 2 bases, in that order; junction bases with no gene match: 11. In germline, CDR1 is SGHNT, CDR2 YENEEA. The CDR3 region is CASSLGGSSGTNTDTQYF. The CDR3 bases are TGTGCCAGCAGCTTAGGAGGGAGTAGCGGGACGAACACAGATACGCAGTATTTT. Using reference TRBV11-3 and TRBJ2-3 for the parts outside the CDR3, the full variable domain is EAGVVQSPRYKIIEKKQPVAFWCNPISGHNTLYWYLQNLGQGPELLIRYENEEAVDDSQLPKDRFSAERLKGVDSTLKIQPAELGDSAVYLCASSLGGSSGTNTDTQYFGPGTRLTVL.

V is TRBV11-3 and J is TRBJ2-1, with 14 nucleotides matching TRBD2. Unmatched junction bases numbered 0, after V lost 3 bases and J lost 8 bases. The CDR3 runs to 14 residues. The germline V gene has CDR1 SGHNT and CDR2 YENEEA. CDR3 DNA sequence: TGTGCCAGCAGCTTGGGACTAGCGGGAGATGAGCAGTTCTTC. It yields the protein CASSLGLAGDEQFF.

This chain joins TRBV19 and TRBJ2-5; 8 bases are shared with TRBD1. Trimming removed 0 bases from V and 5 bases from J; junction bases left unmatched: 11. The germline V gene encodes CDR1 LNHDA and CDR2 SQIVND (reference sequence). This CDR3 region has 17 residues. CDR3 sequence reads: CASSIDLIRQGSETQYF. The CDR3 coding sequence is TGTGCCAGTAGTATAGACTTGATACGACAGGGGTCGGAGACCCAGTACTTC.

The V and J genes are TRBV19 and TRBJ1-5, with unresolved D. The CDR3 loop spans 14 amino acids. The germline gives CDR1 LNHDA, CDR2 SQIVND (reference sequence). V was shortened by 6 bases and J by 6 bases, with 15 bases between the two germline ends. CDR3 protein: CASSVVSVRQPQHF. Here the CDR3 DNA reads TGTGCCAGTAGCGTCGTGTCAGTACGTCAGCCCCAGCATTTT. The full variable domain, its missing parts supplied by reference TRBV19 and TRBJ1-5, is DGGITQSPKYLFRKEGQNVTLSCEQNLNHDAMYWYRQDPGQGLRLIYYSQIVNDFQKGDIAEGYSVSREKKESFPLTVTSAQKNPTAFYLCASSVVSVRQPQHFGDGTRLSIL.

The chain is built from TRBV18 and TRBJ1-2, with D perhaps matching TRBD1 (6 bases). In germline, CDR1 is KGHSH, CDR2 LQKENI. The CDR3 loop spans 14 amino acids. V lost 10 bases and J 8 bases, leaving 23 bases between the germline ends. The CDR3 sequence is CATHGDIQSRGYTF. In DNA form, the CDR3 reads TGTGCCACCCACGGGGACATCCAGAGTAGAGGCTACACCTTC.

This clone was seen a few times. J is TRBJ2-3 and V is TRBV7-6; 8 positions match TRBD2. V lost 1 base and J lost 5; bases outside the gene matches: 5. The CDR3 loop spans 15 amino acids. Looked up from germline, CDR1 is SGHVS and CDR2 is FNYEAQ. The CDR3 reads CASSLERERGDTQYF. The CDR3 DNA is TGTGCCAGCAGCTTAGAGCGGGAGAGGGGAGATACGCAGTATTTT.

This clone is termed medium-sized. This chain links TRBV9 with TRBJ1-5; 7 bases map to TRBD1. The CDR3 has 14 residues. Germline CDR1 SGDLS, CDR2 YYNGEE. The J segment lost 6 bases and the V segment lost 4 bases, leaving 7 bases of the junction unmatched. CDR3 sequence (DNA): TGTGCCAGCAGCTCCCGACAGGGACGTCAGCCCCAGCATTTT. It is translated as CASSSRQGRQPQHF.

The CDR3 here is CASSEPGQGRTGELFF. CDR3 bases: TGTGCCAGCAGCGAGCCGGGACAGGGGCGTACCGGGGAGCTGTTTTTT. V usage is TRBV2 and J usage is TRBJ2-2; 10 bases line up with TRBD1. Looked up from germline, CDR1 is SNHLY and CDR2 is FYNNEI. Trimming at V came to 6 bases and at J to 5 bases, leaving 9 bases not matched to a gene. This CDR3 is built from 16 residues.

The chain couples TRBV28 to TRBJ2-7; no firm D call. The ends were cut back, 6 bases at V and 3 bases at J, with 9 bases in the middle. Germline CDR1 is MDHEN and CDR2 is SYDVKM. The CDR3 is 12 residues long. The CDR3: CASSGDNYEQYF. The CDR3 nucleotides are TGTGCCAGCAGCGGCGACAACTACGAGCAGTACTTC.

This sequence joins TRBV28 and TRBJ2-1, with TRBD2 matching over 13 bases. Trimming removed 8 bases from V and 6 bases from J; junction bases left unmatched: 4. Germline assignment: CDR1 MDHEN and CDR2 SYDVKM. The CDR3 runs 14 residues. The CDR3 spells CASGGTSGINEQFF. The CDR3 nucleotides read TGTGCCAGCGGCGGGACTAGCGGGATCAATGAGCAGTTCTTC.

This clone is medium-sized by share. The gene calls are TRBV11-3 and TRBJ1-1, with D perhaps TRBD1 (5 bases). Trimming shortened V by 5 bases and J by 2 bases, and 12 bases separated the two germline ends. Germline V gene data show CDR1 as SGHNT and CDR2 as YENEEA. This CDR3 contains 14 residues. CDR3 DNA sequence: TGTGCCAGCAGCGTAGTAGACAGTAACACTGAAGCTTTCTTT. Its translation: CASSVVDSNTEAFF.

Within the sample, this clone is hyperexpanded (1% or more). The chain uses TRBV11-3 and TRBJ2-7, with D possibly TRBD2 on 5 matching bases. CDR1 and CDR2 (germline): SGHNT, YENEEA. V shed 0 bases and J shed 0 bases, with 6 bases lying between them. The CDR3 totals 14 residues. CDR3 sequence: CASSLEEGSYEQYF. CDR3 DNA: TGTGCCAGCAGCTTAGAAGAGGGCTCCTACGAGCAGTACTTC.

This chain uses TRBV6-8 with TRBJ1-3; TRBD1 matches at 7 bases. V was pared by 5 bases and J by 3 bases, with 7 bases of the junction left unmatched. Germline V lookup: CDR1 MNHGY, CDR2 SAAAGT. CDR3 length equals 15 residues. The CDR3 here is CASSLQGLFGNTIYF. DNA of the CDR3: TGTGCCAGCAGTCTACAGGGGCTTTTTGGAAACACCATATATTTT.

This chain links TRBV30 with TRBJ2-7, with D unresolved. CDR1 and CDR2 (germline): GTSNPN, SVGIG (reference sequence). The CDR3 sequence is 12 residues long. Trimming took 0 bases from V and 6 from J, leaving 9 bases between them. This CDR3 is CAWSVTGLEQYF. CDR3 DNA sequence: TGTGCCTGGAGTGTGACTGGGCTCGAGCAGTACTTC.

The chain combines TRBV28 with TRBJ2-2, with D perhaps TRBD1 (6 bases). CDR3 length: 14 residues. Germline CDR1 is MDHEN and CDR2 is SYDVKM. V lost 1 base to trimming and J lost 8 bases, with 11 bases between them. For the CDR3, the DNA is TGTGCCAGCAGTTTATACAGGGAGCTAGGGGAGCTGTTTTTT. Protein product: CASSLYRELGELFF.

This clone was observed a handful of times. The genes are TRBV11-3 and TRBJ2-7, with 7 positions matching TRBD2. J lost 6 bases, V lost 0 bases, and 11 bases had no gene match. This CDR3 region has 16 residues. Germline CDR1 and CDR2: SGHNT and YENEEA. As DNA, the CDR3 is TGTGCCAGCAGCTTAGATATTACGGGAGGTTCGGCCGAGCAGTACTTC. This sequence encodes CASSLDITGGSAEQYF.

The J gene is TRBJ2-2, the V gene TRBV11-3; D remains unclear. This CDR3 comprises 15 residues. Looked up from germline, CDR1 is SGHNT and CDR2 is YENEEA. Trimming took off 3 bases at V and 1 base at J, with 9 bases between the two ends. The CDR3 region has the DNA TGTGCCAGCAGCTTGCGGCGGAAGAACACCGGGGAGCTGTTTTTT. It is translated as CASSLRRKNTGELFF.